These 13 T cell receptor beta chains were sequenced from one sample in a study of metastatic and nonmetastatic thyroid tumors. Ahead of thyroid surgery, no patient had received treatment of any kind. With MiXCR, TCRdb called clones anew from the PCR reads. The sample has 26,000 or so clones, less than 4% seen once. The sequencing sample was made of blood. These receptors all come from a male donor with papillary thyroid cancer or a benign thyroid nodule (not recorded which). Some clones in this sample may be carry-over from other donors' samples.

Turning to this clone: A read error may be the cause here, since a much bigger clone is one base away. V is TRBV5-4 and J is TRBJ1-1; the D is unclear. Germline V gene lookup returns CDR1 SGHNT and CDR2 YYREEE (reference sequence). V lost 6 bases and J lost 3, with 12 bases in between. The CDR3 has 13 residues. The CDR3 bases are TGTGCCAGCAACTTACGTGGGGACACTGAAGCTTTCTTT. As protein: CASNLRGDTEAFF.

The chain has TRBV24-1 and TRBJ1-1, with TRBD1 matching 10 bases. Trimming took 5 bases from V and 3 from J; bases not matched to a gene: 11. The CDR3 loop spans 17 amino acids. Germline CDR1 reads KGHDR; CDR2 reads SFDVKD. CDR3 nucleotide sequence: TGTGCCACCAGTGGGGGAGGGACAGGGGCCCAGTACACTGAAGCTTTCTTT. It encodes CATSGGGTGAQYTEAFF.

By share, this clone counts as medium-sized. This chain uses TRBV28 with TRBJ1-1; D may be TRBD1 (5 bases). The V gene's germline CDR1 is MDHEN and CDR2 SYDVKM. This CDR3 spans 14 amino acids. V was shortened by 1 base and J by 4 bases, with 10 bases between the two germline ends. The CDR3 DNA reads TGTGCCAGCAGTTTATCAGGGAGAAGCACTGAAGCTTTCTTT. Its protein product is CASSLSGRSTEAFF.

This chain joins TRBV19 and TRBJ1-5; D ambiguous. Trimming pared 11 bases from V and 3 bases from J, leaving 23 bases between. CDR3 length: 16 residues. From germline, CDR1 is LNHDA and CDR2 SQIVND (reference sequence). The CDR3 nucleotides are TGTGCCGGTAAGGGCTTGGACGGAATTACCAATCAGCCCCAGCATTTT. As protein: CAGKGLDGITNQPQHF.

The chain links TRBV11-3 to TRBJ2-7; TRBD2 agrees at 7 bases. Germline CDR1 SGHNT, CDR2 YENEEA. The ends lost 6 bases at V and 1 base at J; junction bases unmatched: 6. The CDR3 is 14 residues long. DNA for the CDR3: TGTGCCAGCAGTCGGTCGGGGGGTTCCTACGAGCAGTACTTC. It specifies CASSRSGGSYEQYF.

This clone was detected ten times or more. Just one base apart from a much larger clone, this may be a read error. The chain employs TRBV2 and TRBJ1-5, with D perhaps TRBD1 (5 bases). CDR1 SNHLY and CDR2 FYNNEI come from the germline V gene. V was trimmed by 6 bases and J by 3 bases, leaving 12 bases between them. This CDR3 comprises 14 residues. CDR3 in DNA: TGTGCCAGCAGGCAGGGCGGCCTCAATCAGCCCCAGCATTTT. Its translation: CASRQGGLNQPQHF.

The V and J genes are TRBV28 and TRBJ2-3, with a weak D call TRBD2 (6 bases). This CDR3 region has 19 residues. V shed 4 bases and J shed 0 bases, with 23 bases lying between them. Germline V gene sequence: CDR1 MDHEN, CDR2 SYDVKM. CDR3 nucleotides: TGTGCCAGCAGTTCCTCTTACCTCCGGGACTCCGCTAGCACAGATACGCAGTATTTT. This gives the protein CASSSSYLRDSASTDTQYF.

This clone was seen repeatedly, ten times or more. The genes are TRBV5-5 and TRBJ2-7; 9 nucleotides align to TRBD2. This CDR3 is built from 16 residues. Germline trimming cut 0 bases from V and 0 bases from J; bases unmatched to any gene: 4. Germline V gene data show CDR1 as SGHKS and CDR2 as YYEKEE (reference sequence). Written as DNA, the CDR3 is TGTGCCAGCAGCTTGGGGGGCGGGAGGGGCTCCTACGAGCAGTACTTC. As protein: CASSLGGGRGSYEQYF. The full variable domain, in which reference TRBV5-5 and TRBJ2-7 provide the parts outside the CDR3, is DAGVTQSPTHLIKTRGQQVTLRCSPISGHKSVSWYQQVLGQGPQFIFQYYEKEERGRGNFPDRFSARQFPNYSSELNVNALLLGDSALYLCASSLGGGRGSYEQYFGPGTRLTVT.

The chain has TRBV12-3 or TRBV12-4 and TRBJ1-2; D unresolved. This CDR3 contains 13 residues. V was cut by 2 bases and J by 4 bases, with 8 bases left in between. CDR3 residues: CASSLSCAYGYTF. In DNA form, the CDR3 reads TGTGCCAGCAGTTTATCGTGCGCCTATGGCTACACCTTC.

This clone turned up a few times. The rearrangement uses TRBV20-1 and TRBJ1-5, with TRBD1 matching over 7 bases. V trimming: 3 bases; J trimming: 7 bases; junction bases outside the gene matches: 9. There are 14 residues in the CDR3. Germline CDR1 and CDR2: DFQATT and SNEGSKA (reference sequence). As DNA, the CDR3 is TGCAGTGCTAGGCGACAGGGCCACCGACAGCCCCAGCATTTT. Translation: CSARRQGHRQPQHF.

In its sample, this clone was seen many times. This chain joins TRBV7-2 and TRBJ1-4; TRBD1 is a possible D gene (5 bases). The CDR3 contains 16 residues. The germline gives CDR1 SGHTA, CDR2 FQGNSA. Trimming pared 0 bases from V and 3 bases from J, leaving 11 bases between. The chain's CDR3 is CASSLAPGVANEKLFF. The DNA for the CDR3 is TGTGCCAGCAGCTTAGCGCCGGGGGTAGCTAATGAAAAACTGTTTTTT.

Ten or more counts support this clone. V gene TRBV5-1 combines with J gene TRBJ1-4; 10 positions agree with TRBD1. Germline V CDR1 and CDR2: SGHRS, YFSETQ. The CDR3 runs 15 residues. V lost 4 bases and J lost 8; bases outside the gene matches: 8. The CDR3 bases are TGCGCCAGCAGCCTACTGACAGGGGGCGACGAAAAACTGTTTTTT. Protein sequence: CASSLLTGGDEKLFF.

The chain links TRBV30 to TRBJ1-2; no firm D call. Trimming left V 5 bases short and J 5 bases short, with 21 bases between. This CDR3 region has 15 residues. CDR1 is GTSNPN, CDR2 SVGIG, per germline (reference sequence). The CDR3, as DNA: TGTGCCTGGGCTCCCGGAGTCCAGAGGTTATATGGCTACACCTTC. Its translation is CAWAPGVQRLYGYTF.